This is a list of T cell receptor beta chains from one sample in a study of blood T cell repertoires in COVID-19. The table came from immunoSEQ multiplex PCR; TCRdb's copy has only in-frame clones and leaves some out. The data contain about 190,000 clones, around 84% of them seen just once; the ten biggest clones take up 2.7%. Sequencing was done on a sample of peripheral blood. The receptor set was obtained from a man aged 35 to 55 with active or convalescent COVID-19. Each CDR3 is given with its conserved first and last residue. D genes are given only for firm matches. For some rows the clone size is stated as once, few or many, or as a class when expanded; others skip it.

>TRBJ1-2|TRBV5-1|NA|NA
CASSSQGTAFKGYTF
TGCGCCAGCAGCTCCCAGGGGACCGCCTTTAAGGGCTACACCTTC
>TRBJ1-1|TRBV11-2|NA|NA
CASSLDVGVRTEAFF
TGTGCCAGCAGCTTAGATGTAGGGGTACGCACTGAAGCTTTCTTT
>TRBJ2-1|TRBV4-1|TRBD2|NA
CASSQERSGGSHEQFF
TGCGCCAGCAGCCAAGAGCGGAGCGGGGGGAGCCATGAGCAGTTCTTC
>TRBJ2-7|TRBV5-1|TRBD1|NA
CASSLSTSVTGGYEQYF
TGCGCCAGCAGCTTGTCGACCTCCGTGACAGGGGGCTACGAGCAGTACTTC
>TRBJ1-2|TRBV2|NA|NA
CASMEGTSNYGYTF
TGTGCCAGCATGGAGGGGACTTCTAACTATGGCTACACCTTC
>TRBJ1-1|TRBV25-1|TRBD1|NA
CASSRDSMNTEAFF
TGTGCCAGCAGTCGGGACAGCATGAACACTGAAGCTTTCTTT
>TRBJ2-7|TRBV12-5|NA|few
CASGLEYEQYF
TGTGCTAGTGGTCTAGAGTACGAGCAGTACTTC
>TRBJ1-2|TRBV5-6|NA|NA
CASSRGTDYGYTF
TGTGCCAGCAGCCGGGGGACGGATTATGGCTACACCTTC
>TRBJ1-1|TRBV2|NA|NA
CASSERMVGGTEAFF
TGTGCCAGCAGTGAGCGGATGGTGGGGGGGACTGAAGCTTTCTTT
>TRBJ2-5|TRBV24-1|TRBD2|NA
CATSDSGLAGGYQETQYF
TGTGCCACCAGTGATTCGGGACTAGCGGGGGGGTACCAAGAGACCCAGTACTTC
>TRBJ2-1|TRBV4-1|TRBD2|NA
CASSPERGYSYNEQFF
TGCGCCAGCAGCCCGGAGCGGGGATACTCATACAATGAGCAGTTCTTC
>TRBJ2-5|TRBV11-2|NA|NA
CASSLDTAGYETQYF
TGTGCCAGCAGCTTAGATACGGCGGGGTATGAGACCCAGTACTTC
>TRBJ2-5|TRBV3-1/TRBV3-2|TRBD2|NA
CASSSSAGLQETQYF
TGTGCCAGCAGCTCTTCAGCGGGGCTCCAAGAGACCCAGTACTTC
>TRBJ1-3|TRBV30|NA|NA
CAWSVFRGAGNTIYF
TGTGCCTGGAGTGTATTTAGAGGAGCTGGAAACACCATATATTTT
>TRBJ2-1|TRBV7-3|NA|NA
CASSRFLDNEQFF
TGTGCCAGCAGCCGTTTTCTTGACAATGAGCAGTTCTTC
>TRBJ2-3|TRBV10-2|NA|NA
CASRRHNTDTQYF
TGCGCCAGCAGGAGACACAACACAGATACGCAGTATTTT
>TRBJ2-3|TRBV7-3|NA|few
CASSFLGGPTDTQYF
TGTGCCAGCAGCTTTCTAGGAGGCCCCACAGATACGCAGTATTTT
>TRBJ2-3|TRBV7-7|TRBD2|once
CASSLSAGAADTQYF
TGTGCTAGCAGCTTATCAGCGGGGGCGGCAGATACGCAGTATTTT
>TRBJ2-1|TRBV27|TRBD2|NA
CASSLGGGYNEQFF
TGTGCCAGCAGTTTGGGCGGGGGGTACAATGAGCAGTTCTTC
>TRBJ1-6|TRBV5-5|TRBD1|few
CASRLRLGQGSSPLHF
TGTGCCAGCAGGCTAAGATTGGGACAGGGGTCTTCACCCCTCCACTTT
>TRBJ1-6|TRBV5-1|TRBD1|NA
CASSLGDRGLGLASPLHF
TGCGCCAGCAGCTTGGGGGACAGGGGTCTGGGGTTAGCTTCACCCCTCCACTTT
>TRBJ2-3|TRBV3-1/TRBV3-2|NA|NA
CASSQAGADTQYF
TGTGCCAGCAGCCAAGCCGGAGCAGATACGCAGTATTTT
>TRBJ1-3|TRBV28|NA|once
CASWRAGSGNTIYF
TGTGCCAGCTGGCGGGCAGGCTCTGGAAACACCATATATTTT
>TRBJ2-1|TRBV4-1|NA|NA
CASSQDLESPIYNEQFF
TGCGCCAGCAGCCAAGATCTTGAGAGCCCTATCTACAATGAGCAGTTCTTC
>TRBJ1-4|TRBV5-1|TRBD1|NA
CASSLIGQGALEKLFF
TGCGCCAGCAGCTTAATCGGACAGGGGGCCCTGGAAAAACTGTTTTTT
>TRBJ2-5|TRBV27|NA|NA
CASSFVAAGKETQYF
TGTGCCAGCAGTTTTGTCGCGGCAGGGAAAGAGACCCAGTACTTC